This T cell receptor beta chain was sequenced in a study of blood T cell repertoires in COVID-19. At the level of the study: Acute and convalescent COVID-19 samples came from the United States, Italy and Spain.

The method was immunoSEQ multiplex PCR; TCRdb's version includes in-frame clones alone and lacks a portion of them. The profile shows under 95,000 clones, roughly 85% of them singletons. Germline CDR1 reads KGHDR; CDR2 reads SFDVKD. The CDR3 length is 16 residues. V shed 2 bases, J shed 5 bases, and the junction held 9 bases outside the gene matches. Seattle cases were enrolled at active infection and followed longitudinally. Source material: peripheral blood. This chain uses TRBV24-1 with TRBJ2-5, with TRBD2 identical over 8 bases. The receptor was derived from a man aged 45-65 years with COVID-19, enrolled during active disease. CDR3 loop: CATSDSVGRAGETQYF. CDR3 in DNA: TGTGCCACCAGTGATTCAGTCGGGAGGGCCGGCGAGACCCAGTACTTC.